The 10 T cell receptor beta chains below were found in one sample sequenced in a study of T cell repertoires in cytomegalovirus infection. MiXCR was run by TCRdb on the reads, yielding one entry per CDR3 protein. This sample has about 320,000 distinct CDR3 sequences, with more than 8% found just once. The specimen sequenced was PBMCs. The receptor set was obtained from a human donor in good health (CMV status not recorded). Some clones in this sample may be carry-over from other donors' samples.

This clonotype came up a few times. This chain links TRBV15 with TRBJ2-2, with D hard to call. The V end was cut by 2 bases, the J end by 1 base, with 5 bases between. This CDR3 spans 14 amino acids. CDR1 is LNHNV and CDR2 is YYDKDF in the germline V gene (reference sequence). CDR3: CATSRIQNTGELFF. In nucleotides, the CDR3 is TGTGCCACCAGCAGAATACAGAACACCGGGGAGCTGTTTTTT.

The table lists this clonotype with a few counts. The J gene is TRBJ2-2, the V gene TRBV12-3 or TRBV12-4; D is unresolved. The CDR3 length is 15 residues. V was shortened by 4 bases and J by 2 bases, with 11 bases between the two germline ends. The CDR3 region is CASSSYSGNTGELFF. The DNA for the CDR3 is TGTGCCAGCAGTTCCTACTCCGGCAACACCGGGGAGCTGTTTTTT.

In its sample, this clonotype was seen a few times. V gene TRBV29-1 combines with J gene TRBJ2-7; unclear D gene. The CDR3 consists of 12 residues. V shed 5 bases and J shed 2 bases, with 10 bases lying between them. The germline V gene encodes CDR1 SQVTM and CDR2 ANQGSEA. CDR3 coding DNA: TGCAGCGTTAACGTCGGGCCCTACGAGCAGTACTTC. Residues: CSVNVGPYEQYF.

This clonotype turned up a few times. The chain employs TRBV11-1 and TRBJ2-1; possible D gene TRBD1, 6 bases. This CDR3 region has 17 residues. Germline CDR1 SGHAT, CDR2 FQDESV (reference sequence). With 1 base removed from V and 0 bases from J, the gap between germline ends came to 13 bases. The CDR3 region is CASSLEGVGHSYNEQFF. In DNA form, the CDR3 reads TGTGCCAGCAGCTTAGAGGGGGTAGGACACTCCTACAATGAGCAGTTCTTC.

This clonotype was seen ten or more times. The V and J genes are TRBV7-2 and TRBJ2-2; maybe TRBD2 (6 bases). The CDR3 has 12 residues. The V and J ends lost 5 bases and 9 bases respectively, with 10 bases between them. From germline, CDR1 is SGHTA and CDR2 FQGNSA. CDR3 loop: CASSRTTRELFF. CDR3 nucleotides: TGTGCCAGCAGCAGGACTACTCGGGAGCTGTTTTTT.

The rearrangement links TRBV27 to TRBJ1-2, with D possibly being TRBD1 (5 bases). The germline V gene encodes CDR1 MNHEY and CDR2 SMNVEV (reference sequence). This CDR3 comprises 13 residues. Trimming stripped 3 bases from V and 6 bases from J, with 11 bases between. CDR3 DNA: TGTGCCAGCAGTTTGCTGGGAGGGGATGGCTACACCTTC. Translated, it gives CASSLLGGDGYTF.

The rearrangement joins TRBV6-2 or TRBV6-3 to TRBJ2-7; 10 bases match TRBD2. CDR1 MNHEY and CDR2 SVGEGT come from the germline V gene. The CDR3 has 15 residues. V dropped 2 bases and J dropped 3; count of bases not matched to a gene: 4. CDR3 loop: CASSYLGLAVYEQYF. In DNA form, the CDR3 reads TGTGCCAGCAGTTACCTCGGACTAGCGGTCTACGAGCAGTACTTC.

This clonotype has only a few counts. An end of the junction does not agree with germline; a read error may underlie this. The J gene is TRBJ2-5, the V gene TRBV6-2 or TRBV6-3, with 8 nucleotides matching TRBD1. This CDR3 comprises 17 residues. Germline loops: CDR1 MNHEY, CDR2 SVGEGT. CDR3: CASSYLGQGGVQATQYF. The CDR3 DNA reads TGTGCCAGCAGTTACTTAGGACAGGGCGGAGTGCAAGCGACCCAGTACTTC.

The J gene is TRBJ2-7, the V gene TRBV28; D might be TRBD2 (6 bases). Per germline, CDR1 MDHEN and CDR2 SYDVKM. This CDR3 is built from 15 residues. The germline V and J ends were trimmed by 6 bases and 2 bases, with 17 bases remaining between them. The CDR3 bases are TGTGCCAGCAGCACAACCGGGACTGCAACCTACGAGCAGTACTTC. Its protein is CASSTTGTATYEQYF. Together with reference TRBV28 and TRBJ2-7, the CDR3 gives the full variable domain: DVKVTQSSRYLVKRTGEKVFLECVQDMDHENMFWYRQDPGLGLRLIYFSYDVKMKEKGDIPEGYSVSREKKERFSLILESASTNQTSMYLCASSTTGTATYEQYFGPGTRLTVT.

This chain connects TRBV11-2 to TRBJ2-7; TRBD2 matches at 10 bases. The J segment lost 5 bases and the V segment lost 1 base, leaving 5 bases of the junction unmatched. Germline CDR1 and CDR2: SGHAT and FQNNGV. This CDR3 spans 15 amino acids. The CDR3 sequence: CASSLVLAGVDEQYF. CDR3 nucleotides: TGTGCCAGCAGCTTAGTTCTAGCGGGAGTTGACGAGCAGTACTTC.